Given below is one T cell receptor beta chain in context. Its antigen is unknown. The TCR beta library used iRepertoire HTBI primers with Arm-PCR amplification of CDR3. Using its own MiXCR run on the multiplex PCR reads, TCRdb lists one record per CDR3 protein. Of roughly 500,000 distinct CDR3 sequences in the sample, less than 25% were seen once. The data were taken from a study of regulatory T cells in long-lasting Graves disease. Study context: Persistence in Graves' disease required over 5 years of antithyroid drugs plus positive TSH receptor antibodies. General study findings and limits: TRBV28, TRBJ1-2 and TRBJ2-5 emerged as the favored segments in persistent disease.

Time point denoted: persistent/refractory GD, antithyroid drugs over 5 years with positive TRAb. Following extraction of RNA from PBMCs, that RNA was used to make the TCR library. Enrollment of patients was through an endocrinology department in Xi'an, China. A volume of about 9 milliliters of peripheral blood was collected in EDTA tubes. The CDR3 has 17 residues. CDR1 is SNHLY, CDR2 FYNNEI, per germline. The junction had 4 bases not matched to a gene; V was cut back by 1 base and J by 0 bases. The chain is built from TRBV2 and TRBJ2-3, with 10 bases that match TRBD2. The clonotype originates from a female donor with Graves disease. The material was peripheral blood mononuclear cells (PBMCs), obtained when the disease was refractory, from a patient treated with antithyroid drugs. This chain's CDR3 is CASSEDGLAVSTDTQYF. CDR3 nucleotide sequence: TGTGCCAGCAGTGAAGATGGACTAGCGGTTAGCACAGATACGCAGTATTTT.